Below, 5 T cell receptor beta chains from the same sample are listed, as sequenced in a study of control samples from healthy donors and cancer patients. Libraries were prepared by immunoSEQ multiplex PCR; TCRdb keeps only in-frame clonotypes and omits some of them. The sample lists about 180,000 clones, approximately 92% occurring once. The sequencing sample was made of blood. These receptor sequences come from a man aged 25 to 45 in good health.

The chain has TRBV27 and TRBJ2-7; D possibly uses TRBD1 or TRBD2 (6 bases each). Per germline, CDR1 MNHEY and CDR2 SMNVEV (reference sequence). Trimming stripped 2 bases from V and 2 bases from J, with 13 bases between. CDR3 length: 15 residues. Here the CDR3 DNA reads TGTGCCAGCAGTTTAGGGGTAGGGGGGACCTACGAGCAGTACTTC. Translated: CASSLGVGGTYEQYF.

The J gene is TRBJ2-1, the V gene TRBV15, with 8 bases matching TRBD2. CDR3 length equals 15 residues. J gave up 5 bases and V 3 bases, and 6 bases lay outside the gene matches. The germline CDR1 and CDR2 sequences are LNHNV and YYDKDF (reference sequence). The CDR3 DNA reads TGTGCCACCAGCAGCGGGAGGGGGAAGGACAATGAGCAGTTCTTC. It is translated as CATSSGRGKDNEQFF.

This clone was counted a single time. The rearrangement joins TRBV7-3 to TRBJ2-3; D is tentatively TRBD1 or TRBD2 (5 bases each). The CDR3 spans 14 residues. The germline V gene has CDR1 SGHTA and CDR2 FQGTGA. The V gene lost 7 bases and the J gene lost 1 base, with 12 bases spanning the gap. CDR3 nucleotides: TGTGCCAGCAAACCGGGACCCCGCACAGATACGCAGTATTTT. Its protein product is CASKPGPRTDTQYF.

V and J are TRBV19 and TRBJ1-2; TRBD1 is a possible D gene (6 bases). V lost 0 bases and J 8 bases, leaving 19 bases between the germline ends. This CDR3 is 16 amino acids long. Germline loops: CDR1 LNHDA, CDR2 SQIVND (reference sequence). CDR3 residues: CASSIDPGTRAGGYTF. CDR3 in DNA: TGTGCCAGTAGTATAGATCCCGGGACACGGGCTGGAGGCTACACCTTC.

The chain has TRBV6-5 and TRBJ2-3; TRBD2 aligns across 12 bases. The CDR3 length is 14 residues. Germline CDR1 reads MNHEY; CDR2 reads SVGAGI. V lost 8 bases, J lost 5 bases, and 5 bases stayed unmatched. The CDR3 DNA sequence: TGTGCCAGCTCCTCGGGACTAGCGGGAGATACGCAGTATTTT. Protein sequence: CASSSGLAGDTQYF.